Reported below is one T cell receptor beta chain. What it recognizes is unknown. This specimen comes from a study of graft-versus-host responses after intestinal transplantation. The table came from immunoSEQ multiplex PCR; TCRdb's copy has only in-frame clones and leaves some out. There are tens of thousands of clones in the sample; more than 80% occur only once, and around 2.7% lies in the top ten. There are 14 residues in the CDR3. V shed 6 bases and J shed 0 bases, with 8 bases lying between them. The germline V gene encodes CDR1 MDHEN and CDR2 SYDVKM. The chain recombines TRBV28 with TRBJ1-4, with D hard to call. The source was unstimulated CD8+ T cells sorted from spleen or lymph node cells, collected before intestinal transplant. The clonotype comes from a human donor who received an intestinal transplant. CDR3 nucleotide sequence: TGTGCCAGCAGCCCACTTGCAACTAATGAAAAACTGTTTTTT. It yields the protein CASSPLATNEKLFF.